Below, 19 T cell receptor beta chains from the same sample are listed, as sequenced in a study of Graves' ophthalmopathy and Graves' hyperthyroidism. TCR beta CDR3 amplification used RNA transcripts. RT-PCR with HTBI primers came first, then second-round multiplex PCR. MiXCR, run by TCRdb on the multiplex PCR reads, gives a single entry per CDR3 protein. This table holds 660,000 or so distinct CDR3 sequences, about two fifths found once. Specimen: peripheral blood. Receptor source: an adult man with Graves' ophthalmopathy.

This sequence joins TRBV25-1 and TRBJ2-5; 10 bases map to TRBD2. The J call could be wrong; TRBJ2-1 is a better fit for the DNA end. The CDR3 extends over 15 amino acids. Germline values: CDR1 MGHDK, CDR2 SYGVNS. The CDR3 nucleotides read TGTGCCAGCAGTCCCATAGCGGGAGGCCACAATGAGCAGTTCTTC. This codes for CASSPIAGGHNEQFF.

This clonotype was observed at least ten times. The V and J genes are TRBV7-6 and TRBJ1-1; 8 bases map to TRBD1. The V segment lost 4 bases and the J segment 3 bases; nucleotides outside the gene matches: 4. In germline, CDR1 is SGHVS, CDR2 FNYEAQ. This CDR3 spans 14 amino acids. The CDR3: CASSSRGPDTEAFF. The DNA for the CDR3 is TGTGCCAGCAGCTCCAGGGGGCCCGACACTGAAGCTTTCTTT.

There are many counts of this clonotype. The CDR3 DNA follows: TGCGCCAGCAGTGTACGCTCCTATAATTCACCCCTCCACTTT. Amino acid sequence: CASSVRSYNSPLHF. This chain uses TRBV10-2 with TRBJ1-6; D not certain. Germline values: CDR1 WSHSY, CDR2 SAAADI. This CDR3 is 14 amino acids long. V lost 4 bases, J lost 0 bases, and 4 bases lay in between.

The V gene is TRBV2, the J gene TRBJ2-1; no clear D. The CDR3 spans 9 residues. V lost 7 bases and J lost 14, with 9 bases in between. Germline V lookup: CDR1 SNHLY, CDR2 FYNNEI. For the CDR3, the DNA is TGTGCCAGCAAGCTAAATGAGTTCTTC. Translation: CASKLNEFF. The full variable domain, completed using reference TRBV2 and TRBJ2-1, is EPEVTQTPSHQVTQMGQEVILRCVPISNHLYFYWYRQILGQKVEFLVSFYNNEISEKSEIFDDQFSVERPDGSNFTLKIRSTKLEDSAMYFCASKLNEFFGPGTRLTVL.

This clonotype was seen ten or more times. The chain recombines TRBV24-1 with TRBJ2-2, with D perhaps TRBD1 or TRBD2 (5 bases each). The CDR3 runs to 16 residues. Germline assignment: CDR1 KGHDR and CDR2 SFDVKD. Trimming took off 2 bases at V and 1 base at J, with 10 bases between the two ends. The CDR3 DNA is TGTGCCACCAGTGATTACCGGGGCCGGAACACCGGGGAGCTGTTTTTT. Translating gives CATSDYRGRNTGELFF.

J is TRBJ1-5 and V is TRBV29-1; 8 bases fit TRBD1. After removal of 3 bases from V and 10 bases from J, the junction contained 8 bases not matched to a gene. The CDR3 sequence is 13 residues long. Germline V gene data show CDR1 as SQVTM and CDR2 as ANQGSEA. CDR3 in DNA: TGCAGCGTTGATGGGACAGGAGGCGAACCCCAGCATTTT. Encoded protein: CSVDGTGGEPQHF.

For this clonotype: A much larger clone differs from this one at a single base, so this may be a read error. The V and J genes are TRBV14 and TRBJ2-6, with D hard to call. The germline gives CDR1 SGHDN, CDR2 FVKESK. The CDR3 is 13 residues long. The CDR3 loop reads CAGSVIGANVLTF. Written as DNA, the CDR3 is TGTGCCGGCAGCGTAATTGGGGCCAACGTCCTGACTTTC.

This clonotype was seen only a few times. The chain has TRBV30 and TRBJ1-2, with D perhaps matching TRBD1 (5 bases). The V end was cut by 3 bases, the J end by 4 bases, with 15 bases between. CDR3 size: 14 residues. Looked up from germline, CDR1 is GTSNPN and CDR2 is SVGIG (reference sequence). CDR3 bases: TGTGCCTGGAGCGCAGGGTGGAAGGGCTATGGCTACACCTTC. The encoded protein is CAWSAGWKGYGYTF.

This clonotype has just a few counts. This chain joins TRBV2 and TRBJ2-7, with 13 bases matching TRBD2. CDR1 SNHLY and CDR2 FYNNEI come from the germline V gene. This CDR3 comprises 16 residues. The junction had 10 bases not matched to a gene; V was cut back by 7 bases and J by 4 bases. CDR3 in amino acids: CASITGTSGNLYEQYF. The DNA for the CDR3 is TGTGCCAGCATTACGGGGACTAGCGGGAACCTATACGAGCAGTACTTC.

V and J are TRBV5-5 and TRBJ2-7, with TRBD2 matching 7 bases. Germline CDR1 and CDR2: SGHKS and YYEKEE (reference sequence). This CDR3 has 14 amino acids. V lost 4 bases and J lost 5; bases outside the gene matches: 9. CDR3 sequence (DNA): TGTGCCAGCAGCCCAAGCGGGGCAAGGGACGAGCAGTACTTC. This codes for CASSPSGARDEQYF.

The chain recombines TRBV4-2 with TRBJ1-4; D gene uncertain. The CDR3 covers 15 residues. CDR1 is LGHNA, CDR2 YNFKEQ, per germline. Trimming removed 3 bases from V and 4 bases from J, with 12 bases in between. CDR3 loop: CASSHRQGVNEKLFF. In nucleotides, the CDR3 is TGTGCCAGCAGCCATAGACAAGGTGTTAATGAAAAACTGTTTTTT.

The chain couples TRBV12-3 or TRBV12-4 to TRBJ2-5, with 7 bases lining up with TRBD1. This CDR3 has 14 amino acids. Trimming removed 6 bases from V and 0 bases from J; junction bases left unmatched: 4. CDR3 in amino acids: CASSAQGYQETQYF. CDR3 in DNA: TGTGCCAGCAGCGCACAGGGGTACCAAGAGACCCAGTACTTC.

This chain joins TRBV9 and TRBJ1-2; D perhaps matches TRBD1 (5 bases). Germline CDR1 SGDLS, CDR2 YYNGEE. V lost 4 bases and J lost 12, with 10 bases in between. This CDR3 region has 10 residues. The CDR3 loop is CASSLGGNTF. For the CDR3, the DNA is TGTGCCAGCAGCCTTGGGGGGAACACCTTC.

On this clonotype itself: Mismatch with germline at one junction end may stem from a read error. The chain joins TRBV10-3 to TRBJ2-7; the D is unclear. The CDR3 contains 14 residues. Germline V gene data show CDR1 as ENHRY and CDR2 as SYGVKD. CDR3 loop: CASSYSGASGEQYF. The DNA of the CDR3 is TGTGCCAGCAGTTACTCAGGCGCTTCCGGGGAGCAGTACTTC.

This chain uses TRBV7-8 with TRBJ2-2; tentatively, D is TRBD2 (6 bases). The length of the CDR3 is 14 residues. The V end was cut by 3 bases, the J end by 5 bases, with 10 bases between. Germline V CDR1 and CDR2: SGHVS, FQNEAQ. The CDR3 spells CASSFRGYTGELFF. The CDR3 DNA sequence: TGTGCCAGCAGCTTTCGGGGGTATACCGGGGAGCTGTTTTTT.

This clonotype was seen a handful of times. This chain uses TRBV11-1 with TRBJ1-2, with a tentative D call TRBD1 (5 bases). V shed 5 bases and J shed 0 bases, with 10 bases lying between them. Germline-derived CDR1 and CDR2 are SGHAT and FQDESV (reference sequence). The CDR3 runs to 14 residues. The CDR3 DNA is TGTGCCAGCAGCGCCGAGACAGCTAACTATGGCTACACCTTC. Its translation is CASSAETANYGYTF.

This chain joins TRBV7-7 and TRBJ2-3; D is uncertain. Trimming took 1 base from V and 1 from J, leaving 9 bases between them. The CDR3 contains 15 residues. CDR1 is SSHAT and CDR2 is FNYEAQ in the germline V gene (reference sequence). CDR3 DNA: TGTGCCAGCAGCTTAGACGGAAGCGGCACAGATACGCAGTATTTT. Its translation is CASSLDGSGTDTQYF.

The sample holds many counts of this clonotype. J is TRBJ2-7 and V is TRBV20-1; 9 bases line up with TRBD2. J gave up 7 bases and V 7 bases, and 8 bases lay outside the gene matches. The CDR3 runs to 12 residues. Germline V lookup: CDR1 DFQATT, CDR2 SNEGSKA (reference sequence). This CDR3 is CSVLGLAEEQYF. CDR3 coding DNA: TGCAGTGTTTTGGGACTAGCCGAAGAGCAGTACTTC.

The V and J genes are TRBV7-2 and TRBJ2-2; 8 nucleotides agree with TRBD1. The CDR3 is made up of 16 amino acids. Germline V gene lookup returns CDR1 SGHTA and CDR2 FQGNSA. Trimming cost V 5 bases and J 8 bases; bases outside gene matches: 13. The CDR3 spells CASSHAGTGLGGELFF. The CDR3 region has the DNA TGTGCCAGCAGCCACGCCGGGACAGGCTTAGGAGGGGAGCTGTTTTTT.